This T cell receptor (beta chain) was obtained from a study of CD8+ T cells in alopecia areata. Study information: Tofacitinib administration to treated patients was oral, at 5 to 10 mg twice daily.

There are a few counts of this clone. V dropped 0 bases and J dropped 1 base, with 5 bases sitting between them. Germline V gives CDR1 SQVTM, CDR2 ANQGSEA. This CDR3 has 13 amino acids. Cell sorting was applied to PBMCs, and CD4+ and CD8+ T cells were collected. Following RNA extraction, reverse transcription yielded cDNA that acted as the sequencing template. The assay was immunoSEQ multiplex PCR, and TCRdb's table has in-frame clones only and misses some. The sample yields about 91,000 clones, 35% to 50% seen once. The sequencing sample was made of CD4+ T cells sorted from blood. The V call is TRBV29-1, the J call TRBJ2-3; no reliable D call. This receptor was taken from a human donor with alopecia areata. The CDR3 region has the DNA TGCAGCGTTGAAGAGGTGGGCACAGATACGCAGTATTTT. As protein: CSVEEVGTDTQYF.